This T cell receptor (beta chain) was sequenced during a study of T cells after yellow fever vaccination. The V and J ends lost 4 bases and 2 bases, in that order; junction bases with no gene match: 8. The CDR3 runs 15 residues. The germline gives CDR1 MGHRA, CDR2 YSYEKL. TCRdb ran MiXCR on the 5' RACE reads and lists one entry per CDR3 protein. This repertoire shows about 350,000 distinct CDR3 sequences, 4.1% found once; its top ten account for around 23%. The sample was PBMCs, taken 5 days after the yellow fever booster vaccination. The clonotype comes from a man younger than 35 who received the YFV17D yellow fever vaccine. The rearrangement joins TRBV4-1 to TRBJ2-7; 7 bases match TRBD1. The chain's CDR3 is CASSLSPGQAYEQYF. CDR3 coding DNA: TGCGCCAGCAGCCTATCCCCAGGACAGGCCTACGAGCAGTACTTC.